The source of this T cell receptor (beta chain) is a study of cytomegalovirus exposure and HLA in healthy donors (dated by TCRdb to about 2017). Turning to the overall study: An earlier analysis of roughly 630 of the donors reported about 250 Gb of sequence data and some 100 million unique TCR beta sequences from 150 million to 200 million T cells. A later analysis re-analyzed previously published TCR beta repertoires from roughly 690 donors and added high-resolution HLA genotyping to study TCR occurrence patterns. Genome-wide SNP genotypes for about 65% of the 666 donors were used in a later genetic analysis, which treated that subset as a discovery cohort. Alongside the repertoire data, information on donor age, sex, ethnicity and CMV serostatus was compiled. The study combined high-throughput TCR immunosequencing, statistical association of individual TCRs with disease status, and machine learning to predict cytomegalovirus infection status. On average, around 240,000 unique TCR beta nucleotide sequences were sequenced per donor among 300 to 500 genotyped donors of the cohort, with approximately 18% of those sequences being non-productive. An earlier analysis of approximately 500 of the donors applied high-throughput TCR beta sequencing to assess whether each TCR beta V gene segment acted as functional or pseudogenic. The genetic ancestry cluster associated with self-reported Caucasian donors included around four fifths of the 350 to 500 genotyped donors. Roughly five DR-DQ haplotypes were handled as single units for association and clustering because linkage in the cohort was strong. Class I and class II HLA loci were covered by the typing at four-digit resolution. The T cell repertoires of several hundred subjects were profiled by immunosequencing and related to cytomegalovirus serostatus. Typing coverage differed by locus: A, B, C, DRB1 and DQB1 were typed in about 620-640 donors, DQA1 in about 550, DPA1 in approximately 610, and DPB1 in 400 to 490. Every discovery cohort repertoire had been produced on one sequencing platform. The study aimed to test whether signatures of past pathogen exposure could be identified by cataloging public T cell receptors. An early release that covered some 640 HLA-typed donors contained approximately 290 gigabases of sequencing data and tens of millions of unique TCR sequences. In addition to the first cohort of approximately 650 subjects, a separate validation cohort of 120 different subjects was used. Rather than drawing on any new phenotypic data, the later analysis identified candidate immune exposures from TCR beta sequences and the way those sequences occurred across donors. Results the study describes overall, beyond this receptor: In an earlier analysis of about 600 of the donors, most TCR beta V segments appeared in productive rearrangements about 87% or about 30% of the time, broadly matching IMGT annotations. In a later analysis, 15,000 to 20,000 TCR beta sequences were associated with specific HLA alleles at a false discovery rate of 0.05. Compared with equally common non-associated chains, HLA-associated TCR beta chains in a later analysis were more clonally expanded and had lower generation probabilities. Roughly uniform sequencing depth across donors was assumed in presence/absence analyses, although this assumption may not hold. Because HLA typing was unavailable for some donors at each locus, only the typed subset was used in association tests. In a later genetic analysis, fewer N-insertions in productive TCRs were reported among donors in an Asian-associated ancestry cluster than the roughly 700-donor mean. According to a later analysis, TCR association rates differed among HLA loci, with DRB1 alleles showing the most associated TCRs and HLA-C alleles showing the fewest. Some 15 rarely observed V segments, including chromosome 9 orphons, were excluded from the earlier analysis of approximately 500 of the donors because counts were too low. A total of 150 or so TCR beta chains were listed by the study as associated with cytomegalovirus. Strong co-occurrence of HLA alleles, especially DR and DQ, made assigning TCR associations to individual alleles difficult. Correlated functional status among segregating V segments might be attributable to linkage disequilibrium, but an unknown experimental factor could not be ruled out. Across donors, most TCR sequences were observed very rarely, whereas some public TCRs were present in many individuals. The authors suggested that the approach could potentially be extended to other disease states and immunological phenotypes. In a later analysis, several top co-occurrence clusters were reported to appear linked to parvovirus B19, influenza, CMV and Epstein-Barr virus. In vitro tests confirmed that a few of the cytomegalovirus-associated TCR beta chains recognize cytomegalovirus antigens. Because the 87-base-pair reads could not distinguish some IMGT-functional V segments, including TRBV6-2 and TRBV6-3, those segments were excluded. In this cohort, only TCR beta chains were sequenced, and detectable features were limited by the absence of alpha or paired-chain data. The only immune exposure information available for the cohort was CMV serostatus. Cytomegalovirus status was reported to be diagnosed by the classifier with high specificity and sensitivity in both the original and validation cohorts. A further reported finding was that TCR beta sequences accurately predicted the HLA-A and HLA-B alleles for most subjects in the first cohort. An association between a missense DCLRE1C variant and V-gene and J-gene trimming of TCR beta chains was found in a later genetic analysis and replicated in an independent cohort. A group of highly shared sequence variants was considered likely to be a technical artifact of the sequencing pipeline. Most CMV-associated TCR beta chains appeared to be HLA-restricted in a later analysis, and the HLA associations seemed to be driven largely by CMV exposure.

Details on this clone: Its target antigen remains unknown. Base qualities are not provided; no much larger clone lies one nucleotide away.

The cohort was made up of roughly 670 healthy bone marrow donors. All cohort members were sampled while nominally healthy, although unrecorded immune exposures were likely present. The donor was CMV seronegative and belonged to the group of under 400 seronegative cohort members. A peripheral blood sample was collected from each donor, and TCR beta sequencing was performed on peripheral blood mononuclear cells. Genomic DNA extraction from the blood cell samples was performed with the Qiagen DNeasy Blood Extraction Kit. From a lookup of the germline V gene, CDR1 and CDR2 are ENHRY and SYGVKD. Taken from cysteine to phenylalanine, the CDR3 has 16 residues. Only the CDR3 portion is preserved as DNA: 48 bases, with reading frame beginning at the first base. The V and J ends are trimmed by 0 bases and 0 bases, leaving 8 bases between them. The receptor library was made with the immunoSEQ multiplex PCR assay. For the multiplex PCR, a mixture combining 60 forward primers for TCR Vbeta segments and 13 reverse primers for TCR Jbeta segments was used. The CDR3 region of rearranged TCR beta genes was amplified from genomic DNA with a multiplex PCR assay. The amplified TCR beta libraries were sequenced on the Illumina HiSeq System as 87-base-pair reads. Regarding the original processing steps: Across the 670 or so repertoires, a later analysis counted 80 million or so unique TCR beta chains, roughly 11 million of which were shared by at least two donors. Raw reads were error-corrected and collapsed into unique sequences with a nearest-neighbor algorithm that merged closely related sequences to remove PCR and sequencing errors. To assign V, D and J gene segments, CDR3 sequences were aligned to IMGT reference sequences. Each retained sequence needed at least a six-nucleotide match to both a V gene segment and a J gene segment. Rearrangements were classified as productive when the CDR3 lacked stop codons and remained in frame with V and J, and all other rearrangements were classified as non-productive. Following IMGT convention, CDR3 was defined as the stretch from the second conserved V-encoded cysteine up to the conserved J-encoded phenylalanine. The earlier analysis of 587 of the donors excluded sequences that lacked an unambiguous match to a single V gene segment. An earlier analysis of almost 600 of the donors classified V segments as functional when productive rearrangements were above 56.7% and as segregating when the standard deviation between donors was above 5%. A statistical classification framework was built to diagnose cytomegalovirus status from the catalog of TCR beta chain sequences. V and J gene assignment, in a later analysis, came from comparing TCR nucleotide sequences with IMGT/GENE-DB human TR gene sequences. A later analysis assigned CDR3 sequences and most-parsimonious VDJ recombination scenarios with the TCRdist pipeline. In a later analysis, each TCR beta chain was defined by its CDR3 amino acid sequence together with its V-gene family, and reads without a unique V-gene family were excluded. As a way to deal with suspected cross-contamination and a sequencing artifact, a later analysis dropped roughly 620 nucleotide sequences that were highly shared and had low generation probability. In a later analysis, a clonal expansion index was calculated for each public chain from normalized within-repertoire ranks of inferred template counts. In a later analysis, generation probabilities were computed using a VDJ recombination model fitted to out-of-frame rearrangements, and the results were checked against IGoR. A later analysis scored TCR-TCR, TCR-HLA and TCR-CMV co-occurrence with hypergeometric tests, applying a repertoire-size bias correction to TCR pairs. A later analysis estimated false discovery rates by permuting HLA or CMV assignments 20 times. In a later analysis, co-occurring TCRs were grouped using DBSCAN, and TCRdist sequence similarity was added for clustering within HLA-allele-positive subsets. Co-occurrence clustering excluded repertoires with fewer than 30,000 or more than 120,000 public chains, plus five with anomalous nucleotide sharing. Sourced from immuneACCESS, this table was stored by TCRdb with only in-frame sequences that have V and J called. A share of the clones is absent; for the studies checked, an unresolved V gene accounts for under half, and the remainder has no known explanation. For V, J and clone size, that table is used; D and trimming come from the DNA. Present in this sample are 95,000 to 130,000 clones, approximately 81% of which were seen just once. Of the sample, under 4% is held by the ten largest clones.

The receptor was isolated from a woman in her 30s in good health and CMV-seronegative. Sequenced input: PBMCs. This receptor chain uses TRBV10-3 and TRBJ2-2; no D segment can be confidently identified. The CDR3 protein is CAISESAISNTGELFF. The bases are TGTGCCATCAGTGAGTCCGCTATATCGAACACCGGGGAGCTGTTTTTT.